Shown below are 11 T cell receptor beta chains from a single sample sequenced in a study of graft-versus-host responses after intestinal transplantation. TCRdb's table, derived via immunoSEQ multiplex PCR, lists solely in-frame clones and lacks some. The sample shows some 3,500 clones, around 80% of them seen only once. Processed graft tissue released its intraepithelial and lamina propria lymphocytes. Sequencing was performed on ileum tissue, taken roughly 18 and 21 days after intestinal transplantation. These receptors all come from a human patient who received an intestinal transplant, so some T cells may come from the graft donor.

This clone was counted a single time. The chain joins TRBV11-2 to TRBJ2-5, with D unresolved. Trimming cost V 1 base and J 2 bases, with 8 bases left between them. CDR1 and CDR2 (germline): SGHAT, FQNNGV. CDR3 length equals 14 residues. For the CDR3, the DNA is TGTGCCAGCAGCTTAGCGGCCCGGCAAGAGACCCAGTACTTC. Amino acids: CASSLAARQETQYF. Supplemented by reference TRBV11-2 and TRBJ2-5, the full variable domain reads EAGVAQSPRYKIIEKRQSVAFWCNPISGHATLYWYQQILGQGPKLLIQFQNNGVVDDSQLPKDRFSAERLKGVDSTLKIQPAKLEDSAVYLCASSLAARQETQYFGPGTRLLVL.

The chain uses TRBV10-3 and TRBJ1-1; a possible D gene is TRBD1 (5 bases). Trimming took 3 bases from V and 5 from J, leaving 10 bases between them. This CDR3 contains 13 residues. Germline V gene sequence: CDR1 ENHRY, CDR2 SYGVKD. CDR3 protein: CAISEGDGTEAFF. The CDR3 nucleotides read TGTGCCATCAGTGAAGGGGATGGGACTGAAGCTTTCTTT.

This clone appeared a single time. This sequence joins TRBV6-5 and TRBJ2-1; no firm D call. Germline-derived CDR1 and CDR2 are MNHEY and SVGAGI. Trimming stripped 7 bases from V and 0 bases from J, with 13 bases between. The CDR3 contains 15 residues. The CDR3 sequence: CASTPSRPSYNEQFF. CDR3 DNA sequence: TGTGCCAGCACTCCCTCCCGGCCCTCCTACAATGAGCAGTTCTTC.

V and J are TRBV10-3 and TRBJ2-6; D remains ambiguous. V was trimmed by 6 bases and J by 3 bases, leaving 12 bases between them. Looked up from germline, CDR1 is ENHRY and CDR2 is SYGVKD. The length of the CDR3 is 15 residues. In DNA form, the CDR3 reads TGTGCCATCAGGAACACAGAAAGTGGGGCCAACGTCCTGACTTTC. It is translated as CAIRNTESGANVLTF.

This clone occurred a few times. The rearrangement uses TRBV7-9 and TRBJ1-2; D gene unclear. The CDR3 runs to 14 residues. V gave up 4 bases and J gave up 8 bases, with 17 bases separating them. Germline V CDR1 and CDR2: SEHNR, FQNEAQ (reference sequence). The CDR3 sequence: CASSSSYFSPGYTF. DNA for the CDR3: TGTGCCAGCAGCTCCTCCTACTTCAGCCCCGGCTACACCTTC.

The chain uses TRBV6-6 and TRBJ2-1; no definite D call. The germline CDR1 and CDR2 sequences are MNHNY and SVGAGI (reference sequence). V was pared by 2 bases and J by 8 bases, with 4 bases between. The CDR3 runs to 11 residues. Written as DNA, the CDR3 is TGTGCCAGCAGTTACGTCGATGAGCAGTTCTTC. Translation gives CASSYVDEQFF.

This clone was observed a few times. The chain couples TRBV10-3 to TRBJ1-5; the D is unclear. CDR3 length: 14 residues. Trimming cost V 5 bases and J 0 bases, with 8 bases left between them. Per germline, CDR1 ENHRY and CDR2 SYGVKD. The CDR3 sequence is CAISKDGSNQPQHF. CDR3 DNA sequence: TGTGCCATCAGTAAGGACGGTAGCAATCAGCCCCAGCATTTT.

J is TRBJ2-5 and V is TRBV6-4; 7 bases are shared with TRBD2. Germline V gives CDR1 MRHNA, CDR2 SNTAGT. The J segment lost 2 bases and the V segment lost 7 bases, leaving 10 bases of the junction unmatched. This CDR3 region has 15 residues. CDR3 DNA sequence: TGTGCCAGCAACCCCATATGGGGGGGGCAAGAGACCCAGTACTTC. Amino acid sequence: CASNPIWGGQETQYF.

This clone was observed a single time. The chain joins TRBV7-7 to TRBJ2-1; 9 bases map to TRBD2. This CDR3 comprises 15 residues. Germline CDR1 and CDR2: SSHAT and FNYEAQ (reference sequence). The J segment lost 6 bases and the V segment lost 3 bases, leaving 6 bases of the junction unmatched. Written as DNA, the CDR3 is TGTGCCAGCAGCTTGGCGGGGGGGCCCATCAATGAGCAGTTCTTC. Protein sequence: CASSLAGGPINEQFF. The whole variable domain, filled in from reference TRBV7-7 and TRBJ2-1, reads GAGVSQSPRYKVTKRGQDVTLRCDPISSHATLYWYQQALGQGPEFLTYFNYEAQPDKSGLPSDRFSAERPEGSISTLTIQRTEQRDSAMYRCASSLAGGPINEQFFGPGTRLTVL.

This clone was seen more than once but under ten times. The identical CDR3 is also encoded by other nucleotide sequences in the sample. The chain uses TRBV13 and TRBJ2-7; D gene uncertain. Germline CDR1 is PRHDT and CDR2 is FYEKMQ (reference sequence). This CDR3 is 13 amino acids long. The ends were cut back, 0 bases at V and 2 bases at J, with 5 bases in the middle. CDR3 sequence (DNA): TGTGCCAGCAGCTTAGGCACGGCCTACGAGCAGTACTTC. Its translation is CASSLGTAYEQYF.

The chain is built from TRBV9 and TRBJ2-7, with no clear D. Trimming removed 4 bases from V and 3 bases from J, with 17 bases in between. Germline CDR1 reads SGDLS; CDR2 reads YYNGEE. The CDR3 is 15 residues long. The CDR3 DNA sequence: TGTGCCAGCAGCCATGATGCTGGCAAAAACTACGAGCAGTACTTC. Encoded protein: CASSHDAGKNYEQYF.